The 3 T cell receptor beta chains below all came from one sample that was sequenced in a study of T cell responses to AZD1222 COVID-19 vaccine. Libraries were prepared by immunoSEQ multiplex PCR; TCRdb keeps only in-frame clonotypes and omits some of them. The sample lists about 110,000 clones, approximately 88% occurring once. The sequences come from peripheral blood, collected 28 days after the second AZD1222 dose. The receptors stem from an adult who received the AZD1222 COVID-19 vaccine.

The CDR3 nucleotides are TGTGCCAGCAGACAAACGGGGTATAGCAATCAGCCCCAGCATTTT. Encoded protein: CASRQTGYSNQPQHF. V and J are TRBV2 and TRBJ1-5; no clear D. Germline values: CDR1 SNHLY, CDR2 FYNNEI. The germline V and J ends were trimmed by 6 bases and 0 bases, with 12 bases remaining between them. The CDR3 is made up of 15 amino acids.

The V and J genes are TRBV7-3 and TRBJ2-1; 7 nucleotides agree with TRBD1. The CDR3 length is 16 residues. Germline V gene data show CDR1 as SGHTA and CDR2 as FQGTGA. V lost 0 bases, J lost 0 bases, and 2 bases stayed unmatched. The CDR3 region has the DNA TGTGCCAGCAGCTTAACGGGGGACAGCTCCTACAATGAGCAGTTCTTC. Its protein product is CASSLTGDSSYNEQFF.

V usage is TRBV24-1 and J usage is TRBJ1-5; the match to TRBD1 covers 8 bases. CDR1 and CDR2 from the germline V gene are KGHDR and SFDVKD. CDR3 size: 14 residues. Germline trimming cut 9 bases from V and 1 base from J; bases unmatched to any gene: 4. The DNA for the CDR3 is TGTGCCACCGAGGACAGGGTGAGCAATCAGCCCCAGCATTTT. Translation: CATEDRVSNQPQHF.